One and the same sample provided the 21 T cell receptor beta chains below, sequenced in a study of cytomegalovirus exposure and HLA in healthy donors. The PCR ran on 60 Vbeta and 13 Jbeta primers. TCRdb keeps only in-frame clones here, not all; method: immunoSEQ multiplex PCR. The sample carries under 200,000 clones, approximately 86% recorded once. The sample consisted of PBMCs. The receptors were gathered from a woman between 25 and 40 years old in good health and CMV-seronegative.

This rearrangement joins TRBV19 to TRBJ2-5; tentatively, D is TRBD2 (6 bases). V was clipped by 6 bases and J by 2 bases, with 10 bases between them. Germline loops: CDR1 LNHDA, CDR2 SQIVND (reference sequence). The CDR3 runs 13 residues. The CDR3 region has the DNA TGTGCCAGTAGCGAGGGACTGCAAGAGACCCAGTACTTC. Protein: CASSEGLQETQYF.

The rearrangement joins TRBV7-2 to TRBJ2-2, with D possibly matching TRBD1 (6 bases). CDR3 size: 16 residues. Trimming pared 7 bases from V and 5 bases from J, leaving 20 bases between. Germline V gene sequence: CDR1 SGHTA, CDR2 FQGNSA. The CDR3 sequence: CASNPVPRGFTGELFF. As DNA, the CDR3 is TGTGCCAGCAACCCCGTGCCAAGGGGGTTTACCGGGGAGCTGTTTTTT. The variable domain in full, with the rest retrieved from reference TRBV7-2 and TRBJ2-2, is GAGVSQSPSNKVTEKGKDVELRCDPISGHTALYWYRQSLGQGLEFLIYFQGNSAPDKSGLPSDRFSAERTGGSVSTLTIQRTQQEDSAVYLCASNPVPRGFTGELFFGEGSRLTVL.

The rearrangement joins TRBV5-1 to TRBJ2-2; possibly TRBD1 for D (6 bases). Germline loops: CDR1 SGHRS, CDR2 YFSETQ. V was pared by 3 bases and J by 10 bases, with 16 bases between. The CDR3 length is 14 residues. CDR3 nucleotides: TGCGCCAGCAGCTCCCGTACAGGGAACCCGGAGCTGTTTTTT. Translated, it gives CASSSRTGNPELFF.

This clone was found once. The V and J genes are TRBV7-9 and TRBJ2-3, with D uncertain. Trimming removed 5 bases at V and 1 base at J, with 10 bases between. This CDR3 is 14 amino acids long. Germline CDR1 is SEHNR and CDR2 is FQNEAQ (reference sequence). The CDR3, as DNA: TGTGCCAGCAGCCCTACTACGGGCACAGATACGCAGTATTTT. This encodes CASSPTTGTDTQYF. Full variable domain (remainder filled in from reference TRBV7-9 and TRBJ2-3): DTGVSQNPRHKITKRGQNVTFRCDPISEHNRLYWYRQTLGQGPEFLTYFQNEAQLEKSRLLSDRFSAERPKGSFSTLEIQRTEQGDSAMYLCASSPTTGTDTQYFGPGTRLTVL.

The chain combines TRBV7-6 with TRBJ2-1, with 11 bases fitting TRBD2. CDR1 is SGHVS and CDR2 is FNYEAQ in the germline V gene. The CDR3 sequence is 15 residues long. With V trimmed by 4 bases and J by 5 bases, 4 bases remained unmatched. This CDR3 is CASSSLAGGNNEQFF. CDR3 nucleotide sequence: TGTGCCAGCAGCTCCTTAGCGGGAGGGAACAATGAGCAGTTCTTC.

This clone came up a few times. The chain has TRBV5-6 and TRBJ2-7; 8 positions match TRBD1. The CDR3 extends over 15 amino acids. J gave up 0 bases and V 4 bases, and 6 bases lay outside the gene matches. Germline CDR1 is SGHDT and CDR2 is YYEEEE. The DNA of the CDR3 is TGTGCCAGCAGCACGGACAGGGAGAGCTCCTACGAGCAGTACTTC. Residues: CASSTDRESSYEQYF.

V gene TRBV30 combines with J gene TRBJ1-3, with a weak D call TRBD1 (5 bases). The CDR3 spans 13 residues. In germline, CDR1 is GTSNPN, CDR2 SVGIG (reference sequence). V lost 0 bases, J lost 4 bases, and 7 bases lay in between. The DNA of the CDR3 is TGTGCCTGGAGTGTCGCAGGGGGAAACACCATATATTTT. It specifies CAWSVAGGNTIYF. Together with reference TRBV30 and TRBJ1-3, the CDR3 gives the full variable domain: SQTIHQWPATLVQPVGSPLSLECTVEGTSNPNLYWYRQAAGRGLQLLFYSVGIGQISSEVPQNLSASRPQDRQFILSSKKLLLSDSGFYLCAWSVAGGNTIYFGEGSWLTVV.

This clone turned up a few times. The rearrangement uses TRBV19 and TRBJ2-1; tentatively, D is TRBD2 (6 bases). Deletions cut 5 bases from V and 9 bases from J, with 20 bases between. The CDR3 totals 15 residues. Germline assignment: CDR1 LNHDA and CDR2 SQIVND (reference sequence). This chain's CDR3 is CASSPHSRGISEQFF. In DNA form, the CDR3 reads TGTGCCAGTAGTCCCCATTCGCGGGGTATTAGTGAGCAGTTCTTC.

CDR3 amino acids: CASSLTRLGNYEQYF. CDR3 nucleotides: TGTGCCAGCAGCTTAACGAGACTAGGTAACTACGAGCAGTACTTC. The chain is built from TRBV11-2 and TRBJ2-7; perhaps TRBD2 as D (6 bases). This CDR3 contains 15 residues. The ends were cut back, 2 bases at V and 3 bases at J, with 14 bases in the middle. Germline CDR1 SGHAT, CDR2 FQNNGV.

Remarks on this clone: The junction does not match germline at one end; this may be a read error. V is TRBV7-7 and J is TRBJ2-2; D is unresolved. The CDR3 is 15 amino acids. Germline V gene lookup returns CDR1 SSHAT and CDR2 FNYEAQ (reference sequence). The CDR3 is CASSPQTDFTGELFF. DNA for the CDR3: TGTGCTAGCAGCCCGCAGACTGATTTCACCGGGGAGCTGTTTTTT. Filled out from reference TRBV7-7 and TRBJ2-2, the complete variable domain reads GAGVSQSPRYKVTKRGQDVTLRCDPISSHATLYWYQQALGQGPEFLTYFNYEAQPDKSGLPSDRFSAERPEGSISTLTIQRTEQRDSAMYRCASSPQTDFTGELFFGEGSRLTVL.

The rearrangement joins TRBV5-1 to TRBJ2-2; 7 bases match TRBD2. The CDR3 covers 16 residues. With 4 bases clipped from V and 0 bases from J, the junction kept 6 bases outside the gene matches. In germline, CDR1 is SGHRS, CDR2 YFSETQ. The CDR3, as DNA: TGCGCCAGCAGCCCCGTTGCGGGAGCGAACACCGGGGAGCTGTTTTTT. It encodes CASSPVAGANTGELFF. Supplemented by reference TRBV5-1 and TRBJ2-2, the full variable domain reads KAGVTQTPRYLIKTRGQQVTLSCSPISGHRSVSWYQQTPGQGLQFLFEYFSETQRNKGNFPGRFSGRQFSNSRSEMNVSTLELGDSALYLCASSPVAGANTGELFFGEGSRLTVL.

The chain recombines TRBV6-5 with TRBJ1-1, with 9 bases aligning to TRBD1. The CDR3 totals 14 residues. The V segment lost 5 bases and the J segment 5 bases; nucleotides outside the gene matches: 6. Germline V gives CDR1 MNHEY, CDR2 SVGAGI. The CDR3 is CASSRDRVRTEAFF. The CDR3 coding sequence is TGTGCCAGCAGTAGGGACAGGGTAAGGACTGAAGCTTTCTTT.

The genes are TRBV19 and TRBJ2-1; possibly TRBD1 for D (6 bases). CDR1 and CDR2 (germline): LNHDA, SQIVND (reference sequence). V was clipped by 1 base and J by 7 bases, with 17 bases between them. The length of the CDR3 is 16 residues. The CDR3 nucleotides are TGTGCCAGTAGTATAGTACGGCGGCCAGGGGAAAATGAGCAGTTCTTC. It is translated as CASSIVRRPGENEQFF.

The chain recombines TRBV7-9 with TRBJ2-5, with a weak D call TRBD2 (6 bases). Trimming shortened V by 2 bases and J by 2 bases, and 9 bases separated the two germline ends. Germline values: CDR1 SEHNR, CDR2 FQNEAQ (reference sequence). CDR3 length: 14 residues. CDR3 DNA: TGTGCCAGCAGCTTAAGGGACTTACAAGAGACCCAGTACTTC. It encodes CASSLRDLQETQYF.

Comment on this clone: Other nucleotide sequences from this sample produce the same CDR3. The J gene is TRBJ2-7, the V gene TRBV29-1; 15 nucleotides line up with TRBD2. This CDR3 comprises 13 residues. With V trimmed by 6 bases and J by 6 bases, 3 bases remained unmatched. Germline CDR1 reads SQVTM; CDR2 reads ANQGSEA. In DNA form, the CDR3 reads TGCAGCGTGGGGGGACTAGCGGGAGGCGAGCAGTACTTC. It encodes CSVGGLAGGEQYF.

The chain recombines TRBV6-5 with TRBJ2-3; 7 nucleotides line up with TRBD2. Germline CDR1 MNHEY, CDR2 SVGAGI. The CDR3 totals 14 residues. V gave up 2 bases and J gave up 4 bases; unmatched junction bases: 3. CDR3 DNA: TGTGCCAGCAGTTACCCGGGGGGTTCAGATACGCAGTATTTT. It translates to CASSYPGGSDTQYF.

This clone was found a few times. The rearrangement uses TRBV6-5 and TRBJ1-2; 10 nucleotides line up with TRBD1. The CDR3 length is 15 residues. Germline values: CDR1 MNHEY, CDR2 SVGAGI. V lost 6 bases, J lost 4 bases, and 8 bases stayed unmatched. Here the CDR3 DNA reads TGTGCCAGCAGCTCTCCGGGACAGGGGTCCTATGGCTACACCTTC. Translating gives CASSSPGQGSYGYTF.

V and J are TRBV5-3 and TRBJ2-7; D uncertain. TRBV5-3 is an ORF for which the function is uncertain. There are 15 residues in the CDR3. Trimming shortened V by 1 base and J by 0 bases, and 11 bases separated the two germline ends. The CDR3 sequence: CARSLTQLYSYEQYF. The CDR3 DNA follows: TGTGCCAGAAGCTTGACACAGCTCTACTCCTACGAGCAGTACTTC.

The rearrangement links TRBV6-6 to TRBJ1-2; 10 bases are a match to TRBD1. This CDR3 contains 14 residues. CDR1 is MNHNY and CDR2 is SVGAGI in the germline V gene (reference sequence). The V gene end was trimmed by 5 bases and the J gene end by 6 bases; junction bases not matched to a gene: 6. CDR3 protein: CASSTRQGANGYTF. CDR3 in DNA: TGTGCCAGCAGTACTCGACAGGGGGCCAATGGCTACACCTTC.

The CDR3 nucleotides are TGTGCCAGCAGGAAATCGGGACAGGGGGACTACACCTTC. Amino acids: CASRKSGQGDYTF. The chain employs TRBV27 and TRBJ1-2, with 11 bases that match TRBD1. Germline-derived CDR1 and CDR2 are MNHEY and SMNVEV (reference sequence). Trimming removed 6 bases from V and 10 bases from J; junction bases left unmatched: 7. This CDR3 is built from 13 residues.

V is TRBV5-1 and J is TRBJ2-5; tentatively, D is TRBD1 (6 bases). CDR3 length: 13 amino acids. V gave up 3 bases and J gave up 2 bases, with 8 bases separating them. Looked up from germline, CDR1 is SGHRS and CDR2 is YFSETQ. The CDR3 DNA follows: TGCGCCAGCAGCTGGGGGCCACAAGAGACCCAGTACTTC. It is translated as CASSWGPQETQYF.